Presented here are 21 T cell receptor beta chains from one specimen sequenced in a study of type 1 regulatory T cells. Points from the study as a whole: Compared with non-Tr1 cells, Tr1 cells showed a narrower TCR repertoire.

Their cognate antigens are unknown. TCRdb ran MiXCR on the reads and lists one entry per CDR3 protein. The sample gives 65,000 to 80,000 distinct CDR3 sequences, less than 25% of which show up once; 8.3% is in the top ten. The sample taken for sequencing was cultured type 1 regulatory T (Tr1) cells, either the whole culture or a sorted fraction (not recorded which). The source of these receptors is a human donor in good health.

This clonotype was recorded once. The CDR3 reads CASRREGNEQFF. The CDR3 nucleotides are TGTGCCAGTCGAAGGGAGGGCAATGAGCAGTTCTTC. The chain links TRBV5-4 to TRBJ2-1; 7 bases line up with TRBD2. Trimming at V came to 8 bases and at J to 6 bases, leaving 5 bases not matched to a gene. This CDR3 spans 12 amino acids. CDR1 is SGHNT, CDR2 YYREEE, per germline (reference sequence).

The chain employs TRBV5-1 and TRBJ2-1, with 9 nucleotides matching TRBD2. With V trimmed by 4 bases and J by 6 bases, 8 bases remained unmatched. The CDR3 length is 15 residues. Per germline, CDR1 SGHRS and CDR2 YFSETQ. The CDR3 here is CASSLAGSSLNEQFF. CDR3 DNA: TGCGCCAGCAGCCTAGCGGGGAGCTCTCTCAATGAGCAGTTCTTC.

The gene calls are TRBV12-3 or TRBV12-4 and TRBJ1-1; D might be TRBD1 (5 bases). This CDR3 region has 15 residues. V lost 7 bases, J lost 0 bases, and 15 bases lay in between. The CDR3 loop is CASIDGGVLNTEAFF. The CDR3 DNA reads as TGTGCCAGCATAGATGGGGGTGTCCTGAACACTGAAGCTTTCTTT.

This clonotype was detected only a few times. The chain links TRBV20-1 to TRBJ2-5; D tentatively fits TRBD1 or TRBD2 (6 bases each). Germline CDR1 and CDR2: DFQATT and SNEGSKA (reference sequence). CDR3 length: 13 residues. The V end lost 4 bases, the J end lost 4 bases, and 13 bases lay between the germline ends. CDR3 bases: TGCAGTGCTACCGTACCGGGGGCAGAGACCCAGTACTTC. The encoded protein is CSATVPGAETQYF.

In its sample, this clonotype was seen many times. The J gene is TRBJ2-7, the V gene TRBV3-1, with 11 bases lining up with TRBD1. Germline V gives CDR1 LGHDT, CDR2 YNNKEL (reference sequence). J gave up 9 bases and V 3 bases, and 4 bases lay outside the gene matches. CDR3 length: 13 residues. DNA of the CDR3: TGTGCCAGCAGCCAGGGGACAGGGGGGCCGCAGTACTTC. Amino acids: CASSQGTGGPQYF.

The chain employs TRBV7-9 and TRBJ2-1; D call uncertain. The germline CDR1 and CDR2 sequences are SEHNR and FQNEAQ (reference sequence). V shed 2 bases and J shed 7 bases, with 9 bases lying between them. This CDR3 comprises 13 residues. DNA of the CDR3: TGTGCCAGCAGCTTAAACGAACAGAATGAGCAGTTCTTC. It codes for CASSLNEQNEQFF.

The chain couples TRBV5-1 to TRBJ2-5; a weak D match, TRBD1 (6 bases). This CDR3 region has 14 residues. V was trimmed by 4 bases and J by 1 base, leaving 11 bases between them. From germline, CDR1 is SGHRS and CDR2 YFSETQ. This CDR3 reads CASSPLRGQETQYF. In DNA form, the CDR3 reads TGCGCCAGCAGCCCGCTCAGGGGCCAAGAGACCCAGTACTTC.

The chain joins TRBV18 to TRBJ2-7, with D tentatively TRBD2 (5 bases). V dropped 2 bases and J dropped 3 bases, with 11 bases sitting between them. CDR1 KGHSH and CDR2 LQKENI come from the germline V gene. CDR3 length: 14 amino acids. The CDR3 coding sequence is TGTGCCAGCTCACCAGGCTTTGGAGGCTACGAGCAGTACTTC. Residues: CASSPGFGGYEQYF.

The chain uses TRBV20-1 and TRBJ2-3; the match to TRBD2 covers 10 bases. The CDR3 has 14 amino acids. V lost 4 bases, J lost 6 bases, and 7 bases stayed unmatched. Germline values: CDR1 DFQATT, CDR2 SNEGSKA (reference sequence). As DNA, the CDR3 is TGCAGTGCTATGACTAGCGGGTCAAGGGATACGCAGTATTTT. It translates to CSAMTSGSRDTQYF.

The rearrangement uses TRBV12-3 or TRBV12-4 and TRBJ1-1; D unresolved. This CDR3 region has 14 residues. V was shortened by 0 bases and J by 0 bases, with 5 bases between the two germline ends. The CDR3 here is CASSLAGVNTEAFF. CDR3 nucleotides: TGTGCCAGCAGTTTAGCCGGGGTGAACACTGAAGCTTTCTTT.

The table lists this clonotype with a few counts. This chain links TRBV5-1 with TRBJ2-1, with D tentatively TRBD1 (7 bases). Trimming removed 0 bases from V and 7 bases from J, with 11 bases in between. CDR1 is SGHRS, CDR2 YFSETQ, per germline. This CDR3 is 14 amino acids long. CDR3: CASSLVPGGNEQFF. CDR3 nucleotide sequence: TGCGCCAGCAGCTTGGTTCCAGGGGGGAATGAGCAGTTCTTC.

This chain links TRBV5-1 with TRBJ2-7, with 7 bases matching TRBD1. This CDR3 contains 15 residues. Germline CDR1 reads SGHRS; CDR2 reads YFSETQ. The junction had 9 bases not matched to a gene; V was cut back by 4 bases and J by 2 bases. The CDR3 nucleotides read TGCGCCAGCAGCGGACTTAGGGACAGCCCCTACGAGCAGTACTTC. It translates to CASSGLRDSPYEQYF.

This rearrangement joins TRBV7-9 to TRBJ2-1; 10 bases map to TRBD1. CDR1 SEHNR and CDR2 FQNEAQ come from the germline V gene (reference sequence). The CDR3 has 15 amino acids. The V and J ends lost 1 base and 7 bases, in that order; junction bases with no gene match: 4. The chain's CDR3 is CASSLGQGAGNEQFF. In nucleotides, the CDR3 is TGTGCCAGCAGCTTAGGACAGGGGGCGGGTAATGAGCAGTTCTTC.

J is TRBJ2-1 and V is TRBV7-2, with 7 bases that match TRBD2. J gave up 0 bases and V 9 bases, and 8 bases lay outside the gene matches. The CDR3 length is 15 residues. The germline V gene encodes CDR1 SGHTA and CDR2 FQGNSA. The CDR3 sequence is CARSGDSRSYNEQFF. DNA of the CDR3: TGTGCCAGGAGCGGGGACTCCCGCTCCTACAATGAGCAGTTCTTC.

This clonotype came up many times. The V and J genes are TRBV6-5 and TRBJ2-1, with 10 bases identical to TRBD2. The CDR3 loop spans 17 amino acids. Unmatched junction bases numbered 13, after V lost 6 bases and J lost 5 bases. Germline assignment: CDR1 MNHEY and CDR2 SVGAGI. The CDR3 DNA sequence: TGTGCCAGCAGCCAACTATTGGGAGCGGGAGGGGACAATGAGCAGTTCTTC. Protein: CASSQLLGAGGDNEQFF.

The chain employs TRBV30 and TRBJ2-1; D is ambiguous. The length of the CDR3 is 12 residues. CDR1 GTSNPN and CDR2 SVGIG come from the germline V gene (reference sequence). The germline V and J ends were trimmed by 1 base and 2 bases, with 3 bases remaining between them. CDR3 sequence (DNA): TGTGCCTGGAGTGCCACCTACAATGAGCAGTTCTTC. Its protein is CAWSATYNEQFF.

The chain links TRBV12-3 or TRBV12-4 to TRBJ2-7; 11 positions match TRBD2. This CDR3 region has 13 residues. With 7 bases clipped from V and 7 bases from J, the junction kept 6 bases outside the gene matches. Here the CDR3 reads CASTLAGGLEQYF. CDR3 nucleotide sequence: TGTGCCAGCACCTTAGCGGGAGGGCTGGAGCAGTACTTC.

The chain is built from TRBV20-1 and TRBJ2-5, with D perhaps matching TRBD2 (5 bases). This CDR3 comprises 12 residues. V lost 5 bases to trimming and J lost 5 bases, with 12 bases between them. Germline-derived CDR1 and CDR2 are DFQATT and SNEGSKA (reference sequence). The CDR3 region has the DNA TGCAGTGCTGGCCCATCGGGGGAGACCCAGTACTTC. Its translation is CSAGPSGETQYF.

The chain combines TRBV20-1 with TRBJ1-1; D is ambiguous. In germline, CDR1 is DFQATT, CDR2 SNEGSKA (reference sequence). This CDR3 spans 13 amino acids. Trimming pared 5 bases from V and 4 bases from J, leaving 14 bases between. The CDR3 DNA is TGCAGTGCTCGAACCTCCCTGGGCACTGAAGCTTTCTTT. Protein product: CSARTSLGTEAFF.

Only a few counts were recorded for this clonotype. The chain is built from TRBV20-1 and TRBJ2-1, with 14 bases that match TRBD2. The CDR3 covers 16 residues. Per germline, CDR1 DFQATT and CDR2 SNEGSKA (reference sequence). Losses at the gene ends were 5 bases for V and 0 bases for J; bases not matched to a gene: 3. This CDR3 is CSAQGLAGASYNEQFF. CDR3 nucleotides: TGCAGTGCTCAGGGACTAGCGGGAGCCTCCTACAATGAGCAGTTCTTC.

V is TRBV10-3 and J is TRBJ2-1; tentative D call: TRBD2 (5 bases). V lost 3 bases to trimming and J lost 8 bases, with 17 bases between them. CDR3 size: 15 residues. The germline CDR1 and CDR2 sequences are ENHRY and SYGVKD. The CDR3 DNA follows: TGTGCCATCAGTGAACCCAGCGGCAGAGTGTATGAGCAGTTCTTC. Translating it yields CAISEPSGRVYEQFF.